This T cell receptor beta chain originates from a study of regulatory T cells in long-lasting Graves disease. Investigators prepared the TCR beta libraries by applying iRepertoire HTBI primers and Arm-PCR of CDR3 regions. MiXCR, run by TCRdb on the multiplex PCR reads, gives a single entry per CDR3 protein. The sample records more than 350,000 distinct CDR3 sequences, approximately 15% being singletons. Regarding this clonotype: Its antigen remains unknown.

The CDR3 consists of 15 residues. Germline trimming cut 3 bases from V and 3 bases from J; bases unmatched to any gene: 3. CDR1 and CDR2 from the germline V gene are WSHSY and SAAADI. The time point: newly diagnosed GD, antithyroid drugs for less than 3 months. From PBMCs, RNA was extracted and then used to make the TCR library. Study-wide results and limits: Patients with persistent disease showed a bias toward TRBV28, TRBJ1-2 and TRBJ2-5.

These data were also filed under a second study, of T cells in Graves' hyperthyroidism and ophthalmopathy.

This chain connects TRBV10-2 to TRBJ2-7, with 12 bases that match TRBD2. The sequences come from peripheral blood mononuclear cells (PBMCs), collected at new diagnosis, from a patient treated with antithyroid drugs. This receptor was identified in a woman aged 25 to 39 with Graves disease. Here the CDR3 reads CASSEPSGRGYEQYF. In nucleotides, the CDR3 is TGCGCCAGCAGTGAACCTAGCGGGAGGGGCTACGAGCAGTACTTC.